Presented here are 13 T cell receptor beta chains from one specimen sequenced in a study of beta chain features in type 1 diabetes. Overall study results and limits: Moderate yet significant TCRB CDR3 shortening was seen in Type 1 diabetes patients in all four CD4+ subsets.

Their specific antigens are unknown. Expressed TCRB transcripts were sequenced, since all the RNA that had been isolated was reverse transcribed. Data came from immunoSEQ multiplex PCR; TCRdb stores just in-frame clones and leaves some out. The repertoire holds about 650,000 clones, roughly 12% seen once, with more than 0.095% in the top ten. The sequenced sample was naive CD4+ T cells from blood. The receptors shown here come from a man younger than 45 with type 1 diabetes.

This clone has just a few counts. The J gene is TRBJ2-1, the V gene TRBV10-3; D perhaps matches TRBD1 (6 bases). In germline, CDR1 is ENHRY, CDR2 SYGVKD. CDR3 length equals 15 residues. Trimming stripped 10 bases from V and 4 bases from J, with 20 bases between. CDR3 loop: CATSPTGGGYNEQFF. DNA of the CDR3: TGTGCCACCAGCCCGACAGGAGGAGGATACAATGAGCAGTTCTTC.

This sequence joins TRBV12-5 and TRBJ2-3, with D unresolved. The CDR3 covers 15 residues. V gave up 0 bases and J gave up 3 bases, with 10 bases separating them. The germline gives CDR1 LGHNT, CDR2 FRNRAP. The CDR3 protein is CASGLVLGGTDTQYF. CDR3 nucleotides: TGTGCTAGTGGTTTGGTACTTGGCGGAACAGATACGCAGTATTTT.

This clone has more than one count but fewer than ten. In the same sample, other DNA sequences code for this CDR3. The V call is TRBV7-2, the J call TRBJ1-5; D gene unclear. The CDR3 totals 13 residues. CDR1 and CDR2 from the germline V gene are SGHTA and FQGNSA. V was shortened by 4 bases and J by 0 bases, with 4 bases between the two germline ends. Here the CDR3 reads CASSSSSNQPQHF. The DNA for the CDR3 is TGTGCCAGCAGCTCTAGTAGCAATCAGCCCCAGCATTTT.

The rearrangement uses TRBV11-3 and TRBJ2-5; no clear D. The germline gives CDR1 SGHNT, CDR2 YENEEA. Between the trimmed V and J ends, which lost 2 bases and 1 base, there was a span of 11 bases. This CDR3 region has 15 residues. DNA of the CDR3: TGTGCCAGCAGCTTAAACCCCCGGTCCCAAGAGACCCAGTACTTC. As protein: CASSLNPRSQETQYF.

This clone was recorded a few times. The chain couples TRBV7-8 to TRBJ2-3; a possible D gene is TRBD2 (7 bases). CDR3 length: 16 residues. Looked up from germline, CDR1 is SGHVS and CDR2 is FQNEAQ. V was trimmed by 5 bases and J by 6 bases, leaving 21 bases between them. CDR3 sequence reads: CASSPFGGATSDTQYF. Written as DNA, the CDR3 is TGTGCCAGCAGCCCCTTTGGGGGGGCGACCTCGGATACGCAGTATTTT.

The V call is TRBV10-3, the J call TRBJ1-2; D is possibly TRBD1 (6 bases). The CDR3 totals 15 residues. Between the trimmed V and J ends, which lost 2 bases and 2 bases, there was a span of 12 bases. Germline V gives CDR1 ENHRY, CDR2 SYGVKD. The CDR3 is CAISEHNDRNYGYTF. The CDR3 bases are TGTGCCATCAGTGAGCATAACGACAGGAACTATGGCTACACCTTC.

This clone occurred once. V is TRBV9 and J is TRBJ2-5, with D possibly TRBD1 on 5 matching bases. With 0 bases removed from V and 1 base from J, the gap between germline ends came to 13 bases. The CDR3 is 16 amino acids. The germline gives CDR1 SGDLS, CDR2 YYNGEE. CDR3 residues: CASSVGGSVSQETQYF. The CDR3 nucleotides read TGTGCCAGCAGCGTAGGGGGCAGTGTGTCCCAAGAGACCCAGTACTTC.

In this sample, this clone turned up a few times. This chain uses TRBV9 with TRBJ2-5, with 7 bases that match TRBD2. The CDR3 sequence is 15 residues long. The trim removed 3 bases at V and 2 bases at J, leaving 7 bases unmatched. CDR1 and CDR2 from the germline V gene are SGDLS and YYNGEE. The CDR3 sequence is CASSAFSGAQETQYF. In DNA form, the CDR3 reads TGTGCCAGCAGCGCATTCAGCGGGGCTCAAGAGACCCAGTACTTC.

This clone has a handful of counts. The chain uses TRBV11-2 and TRBJ2-1; D not resolved. Trimming took 5 bases from V and 4 from J, leaving 6 bases between them. CDR1 and CDR2 from the germline V gene are SGHAT and FQNNGV. CDR3 length: 12 residues. CDR3 nucleotides: TGTGCCAGCAGCCCACTATACAATGAGCAGTTCTTC. It translates to CASSPLYNEQFF.

In this sample, this clone turned up a few times. The sample holds other DNA sequences that translate to the same CDR3. CDR3 sequence: CASSQDRDYGYTF. In DNA, the CDR3 is TGTGCCAGCAGCCAGGACAGAGACTATGGCTACACCTTC. The chain links TRBV14 to TRBJ1-2; maybe TRBD1 (6 bases). CDR3 length: 13 residues. V was shortened by 3 bases and J by 3 bases, with 8 bases between the two germline ends. Germline CDR1 is SGHDN and CDR2 is FVKESK. Variable domain in full (rest from reference TRBV14 and TRBJ1-2): EAGVTQFPSHSVIEKGQTVTLRCDPISGHDNLYWYRRVMGKEIKFLLHFVKESKQDESGMPNNRFLAERTGGTYSTLKVQPAELEDSGVYFCASSQDRDYGYTFGSGTRLTVV.

The V gene is TRBV7-2, the J gene TRBJ2-5, with D unresolved. Trimming left V 0 bases short and J 2 bases short, with 7 bases between. The CDR3 extends over 14 amino acids. Germline assignment: CDR1 SGHTA and CDR2 FQGNSA. The CDR3 DNA sequence: TGTGCCAGCAGCTTAGCGGGGTCACAAGAGACCCAGTACTTC. Protein product: CASSLAGSQETQYF.

This clone has only a few counts. The chain couples TRBV9 to TRBJ2-6, with 7 bases identical to TRBD1. This CDR3 region has 19 residues. Germline assignment: CDR1 SGDLS and CDR2 YYNGEE. J gave up 0 bases and V 3 bases, and 12 bases lay outside the gene matches. The CDR3 bases are TGTGCCAGCAGCGCCGCTTTGAGACAGGGATACTCTGGGGCCAACGTCCTGACTTTC. Encoded protein: CASSAALRQGYSGANVLTF.

V gene TRBV9 combines with J gene TRBJ2-1; D is tentatively TRBD1 or TRBD2 (5 bases each). This CDR3 has 16 residues. V lost 0 bases to trimming and J lost 6 bases, with 16 bases between them. The V gene's germline CDR1 is SGDLS and CDR2 YYNGEE. Here the CDR3 DNA reads TGTGCCAGCAGCGTAGAAGCCCAGGCAGGGAGCAATGAGCAGTTCTTC. It codes for CASSVEAQAGSNEQFF.